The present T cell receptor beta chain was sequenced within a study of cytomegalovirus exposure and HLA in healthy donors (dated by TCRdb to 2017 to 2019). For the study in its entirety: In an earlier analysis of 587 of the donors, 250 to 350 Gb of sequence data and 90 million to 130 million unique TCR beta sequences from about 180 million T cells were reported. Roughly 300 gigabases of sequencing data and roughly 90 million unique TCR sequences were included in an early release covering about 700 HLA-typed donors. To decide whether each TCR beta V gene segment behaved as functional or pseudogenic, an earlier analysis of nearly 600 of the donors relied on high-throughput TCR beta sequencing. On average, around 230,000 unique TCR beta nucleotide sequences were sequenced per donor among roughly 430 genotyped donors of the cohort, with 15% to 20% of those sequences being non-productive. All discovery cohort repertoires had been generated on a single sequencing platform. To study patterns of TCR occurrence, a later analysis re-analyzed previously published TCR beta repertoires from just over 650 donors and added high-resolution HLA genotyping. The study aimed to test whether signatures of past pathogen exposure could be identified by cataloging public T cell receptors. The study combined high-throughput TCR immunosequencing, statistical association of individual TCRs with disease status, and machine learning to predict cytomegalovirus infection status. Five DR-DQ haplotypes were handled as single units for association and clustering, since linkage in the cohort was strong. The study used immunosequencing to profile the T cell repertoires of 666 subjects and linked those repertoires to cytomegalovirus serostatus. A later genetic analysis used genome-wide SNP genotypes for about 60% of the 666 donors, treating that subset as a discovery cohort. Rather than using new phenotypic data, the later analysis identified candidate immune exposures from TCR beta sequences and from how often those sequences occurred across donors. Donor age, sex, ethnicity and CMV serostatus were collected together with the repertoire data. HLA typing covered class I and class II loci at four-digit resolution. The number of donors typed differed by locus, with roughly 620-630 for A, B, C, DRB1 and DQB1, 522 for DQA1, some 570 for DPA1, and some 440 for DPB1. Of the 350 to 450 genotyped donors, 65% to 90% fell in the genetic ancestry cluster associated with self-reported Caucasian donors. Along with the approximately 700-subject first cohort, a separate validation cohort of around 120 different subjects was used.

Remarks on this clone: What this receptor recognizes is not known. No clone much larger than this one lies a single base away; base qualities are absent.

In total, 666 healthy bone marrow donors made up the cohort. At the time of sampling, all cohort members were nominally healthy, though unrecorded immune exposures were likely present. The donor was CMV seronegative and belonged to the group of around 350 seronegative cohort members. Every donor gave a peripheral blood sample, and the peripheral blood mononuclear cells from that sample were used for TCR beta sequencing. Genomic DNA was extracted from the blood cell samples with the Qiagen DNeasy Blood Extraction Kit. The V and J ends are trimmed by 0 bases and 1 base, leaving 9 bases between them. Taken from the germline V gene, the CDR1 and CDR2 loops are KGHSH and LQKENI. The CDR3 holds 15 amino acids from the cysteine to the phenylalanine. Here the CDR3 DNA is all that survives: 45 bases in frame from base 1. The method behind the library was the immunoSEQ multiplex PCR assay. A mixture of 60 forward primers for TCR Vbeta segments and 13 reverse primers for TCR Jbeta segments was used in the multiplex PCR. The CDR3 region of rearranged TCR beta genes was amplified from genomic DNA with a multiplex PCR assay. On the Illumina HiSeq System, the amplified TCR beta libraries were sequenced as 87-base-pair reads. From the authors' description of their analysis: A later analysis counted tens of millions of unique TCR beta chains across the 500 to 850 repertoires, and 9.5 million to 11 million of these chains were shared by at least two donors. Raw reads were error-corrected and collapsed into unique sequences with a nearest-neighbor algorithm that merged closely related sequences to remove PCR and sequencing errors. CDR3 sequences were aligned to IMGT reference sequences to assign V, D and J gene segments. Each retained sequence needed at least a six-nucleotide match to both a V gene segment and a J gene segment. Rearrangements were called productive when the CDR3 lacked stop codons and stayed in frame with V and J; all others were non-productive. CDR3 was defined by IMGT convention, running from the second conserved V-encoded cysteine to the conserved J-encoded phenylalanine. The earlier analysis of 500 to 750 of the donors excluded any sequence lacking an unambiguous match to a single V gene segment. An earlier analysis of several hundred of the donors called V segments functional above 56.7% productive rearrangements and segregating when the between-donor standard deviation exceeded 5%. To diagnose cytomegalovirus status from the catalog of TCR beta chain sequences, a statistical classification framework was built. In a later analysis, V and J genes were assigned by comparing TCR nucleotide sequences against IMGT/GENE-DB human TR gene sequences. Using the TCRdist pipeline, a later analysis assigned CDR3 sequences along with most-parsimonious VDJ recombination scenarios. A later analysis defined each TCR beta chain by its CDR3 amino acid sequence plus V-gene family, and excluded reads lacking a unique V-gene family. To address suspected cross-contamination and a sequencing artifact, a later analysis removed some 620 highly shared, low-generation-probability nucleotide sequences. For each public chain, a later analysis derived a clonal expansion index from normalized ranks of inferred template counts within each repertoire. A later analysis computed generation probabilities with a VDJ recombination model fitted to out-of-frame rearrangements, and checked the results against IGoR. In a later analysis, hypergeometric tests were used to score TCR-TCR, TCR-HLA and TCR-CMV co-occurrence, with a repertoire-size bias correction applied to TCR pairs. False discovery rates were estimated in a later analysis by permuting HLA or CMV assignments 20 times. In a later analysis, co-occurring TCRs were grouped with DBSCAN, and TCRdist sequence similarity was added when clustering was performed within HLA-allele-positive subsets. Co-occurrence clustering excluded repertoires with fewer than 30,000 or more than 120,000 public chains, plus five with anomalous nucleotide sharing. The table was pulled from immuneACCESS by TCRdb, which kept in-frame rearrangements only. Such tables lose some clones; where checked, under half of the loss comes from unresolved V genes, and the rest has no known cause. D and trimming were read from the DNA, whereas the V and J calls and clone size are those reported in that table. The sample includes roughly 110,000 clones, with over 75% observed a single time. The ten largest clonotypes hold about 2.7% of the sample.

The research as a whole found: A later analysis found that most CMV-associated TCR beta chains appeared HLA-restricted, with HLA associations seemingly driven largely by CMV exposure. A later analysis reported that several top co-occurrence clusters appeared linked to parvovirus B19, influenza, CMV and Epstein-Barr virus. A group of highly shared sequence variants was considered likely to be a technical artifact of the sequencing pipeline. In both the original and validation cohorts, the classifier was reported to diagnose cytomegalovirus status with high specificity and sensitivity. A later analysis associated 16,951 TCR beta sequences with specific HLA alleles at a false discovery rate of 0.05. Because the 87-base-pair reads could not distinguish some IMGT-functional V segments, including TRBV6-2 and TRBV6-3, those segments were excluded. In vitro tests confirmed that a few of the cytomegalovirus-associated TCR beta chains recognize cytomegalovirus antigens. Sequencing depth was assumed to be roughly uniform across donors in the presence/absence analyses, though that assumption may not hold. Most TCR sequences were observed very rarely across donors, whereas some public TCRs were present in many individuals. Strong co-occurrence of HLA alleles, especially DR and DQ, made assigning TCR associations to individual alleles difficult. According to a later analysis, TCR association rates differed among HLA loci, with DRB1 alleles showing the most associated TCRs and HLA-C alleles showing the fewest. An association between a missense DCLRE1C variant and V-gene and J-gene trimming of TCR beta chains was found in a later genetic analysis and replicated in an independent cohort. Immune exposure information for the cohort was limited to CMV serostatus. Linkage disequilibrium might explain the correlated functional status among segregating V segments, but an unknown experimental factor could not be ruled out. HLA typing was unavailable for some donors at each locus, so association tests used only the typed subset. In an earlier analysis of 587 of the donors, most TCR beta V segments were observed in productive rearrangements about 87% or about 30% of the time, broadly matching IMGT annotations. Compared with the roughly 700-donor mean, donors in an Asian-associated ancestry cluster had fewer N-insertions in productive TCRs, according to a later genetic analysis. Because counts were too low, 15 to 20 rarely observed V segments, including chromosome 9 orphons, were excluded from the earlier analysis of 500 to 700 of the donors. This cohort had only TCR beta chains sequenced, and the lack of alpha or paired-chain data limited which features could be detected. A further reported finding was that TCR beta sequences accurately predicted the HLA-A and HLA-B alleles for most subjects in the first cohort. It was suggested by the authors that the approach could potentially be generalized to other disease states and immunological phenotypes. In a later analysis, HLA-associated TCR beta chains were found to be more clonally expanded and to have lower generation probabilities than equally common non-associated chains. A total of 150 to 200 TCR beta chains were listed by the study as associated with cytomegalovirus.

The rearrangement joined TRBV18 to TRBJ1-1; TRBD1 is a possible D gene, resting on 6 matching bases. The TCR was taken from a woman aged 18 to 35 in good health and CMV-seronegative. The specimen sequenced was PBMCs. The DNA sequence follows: TGTGCCAGCTCACCACCCCCAGGGGCGAACACTGAAGCTTTCTTT. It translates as CASSPPPGANTEAFF.